This T cell receptor beta chain was retrieved from a study of T-cell reconstitution after alpha-beta-depleted transplantation in children. For TCRbeta, the library was prepared with unique molecular identifiers. TCRdb ran MiXCR on the PCR reads and lists one entry per CDR3 protein. The top ten hold roughly 9.7% of the sample, which has 300,000 or so distinct CDR3 sequences, around 25% seen once. General study points: T-cell counts and diversity at one year post-transplant came mainly from newly produced T cells. It was reported that alpha-beta T cells came from several hundred expanded graft clones (about two months after transplant).

CDR1 is SGHRS and CDR2 is YFSETQ in the germline V gene. V was pared by 4 bases and J by 4 bases, with 12 bases between. The CDR3 is made up of 13 amino acids. This clonotype was seen a handful of times. Its specificity is not known. The starting material was PBMCs, mostly from graft donor cells, obtained 180 days after TCRalphabeta/CD19-depleted stem cell transplant. The rearrangement uses TRBV5-1 and TRBJ2-7; no clear D. This clonotype was obtained from a male patient aged 5 to 17 who had a stem cell transplant for acute lymphoblastic leukemia, so the T cells may come from the graft donor. The CDR3 DNA reads TGCGCCAGCAGCCCCAGAGACATATACGAGCAGTACTTC. It specifies CASSPRDIYEQYF.